This T cell receptor beta chain was sequenced in a study of human T cells and chemical hapten exposure. Study-level information: Sensitization was performed using 2% DPC on a 2 cm by 2 cm upper inner arm skin site. Patches with 0.01% DPC went on the upper back, and the tests were read at 6 days.

Trimming shortened V by 2 bases and J by 4 bases, and 15 bases separated the two germline ends. The length of the CDR3 is 15 residues. Germline lookup yields CDR1 SGHRS and CDR2 YFSETQ. The time point: patch test 1, 2 weeks after DPC sensitization. The treatment is: therapeutic diphenylcyclopropenone sensitization with weekly scalp DPC. Via MiXCR, TCRdb re-called the RACE reads, giving one row per CDR3 protein. The sample contains some 350,000 distinct CDR3 sequences, around 7% of which appear only once. Whole-study findings and limits: TCRs exceeding 1 in 1000 frequency stayed unchanged with DPC sensitization. Versus controls, expanded TCRs had significantly more large CDR3 similarity clusters.

The table lists this clonotype with many counts. Its antigen remains unidentified. The sequences come from whole blood, collected in connection with sensitization to the hapten diphenylcyclopropenone (DPC). The receptor was derived from a woman in her late teens or twenties with alopecia areata. Some clones in this sample may be carry-over from other donors' samples. The genes are TRBV5-1 and TRBJ1-1; D is unresolved. The CDR3 DNA follows: TGCGCCAGCAGCTTCCTGGACTTCTGGGGCACTGAAGCTTTCTTT. This sequence encodes CASSFLDFWGTEAFF. The variable domain in full, completed from reference TRBV5-1 and TRBJ1-1, reads KAGVTQTPRYLIKTRGQQVTLSCSPISGHRSVSWYQQTPGQGLQFLFEYFSETQRNKGNFPGRFSGRQFSNSRSEMNVSTLELGDSALYLCASSFLDFWGTEAFFGQGTRLTVV.